This T cell receptor (beta chain) was found in a study of T-cell reconstitution after alpha-beta-depleted transplantation in children. For this clonotype: Antigen: not known. This clone may be a read error of a much larger clone one base away.

Study observations and caveats: The study traced high day-60 TCRbeta diversity in some patients to surviving recipient T cells and thymic progenitors. Roughly two months post-transplant, alpha-beta T cells reportedly originated from several hundred graft clones that had expanded. Once a year had passed after transplant, T-cell counts and diversity came mostly from newly produced T cells.

The CDR3 consists of 18 residues. The V segment lost 10 bases and the J segment 0 bases; nucleotides outside the gene matches: 17. Germline-derived CDR1 and CDR2 are LGHNA and YNFKEQ. Unique molecular identifiers were built into the TCRbeta library. TCRdb called the PCR reads again in MiXCR, with one record for every CDR3 protein. Of 200,000 to 250,000 distinct CDR3 sequences in the sample, 7.5% to 9.5% were seen once. Source: PBMCs, mostly from graft donor cells, taken 180 days after TCRalphabeta/CD19-depleted stem cell transplant. J is TRBJ2-7 and V is TRBV4-2; 11 bases are a match to TRBD2. This receptor was obtained from a male patient younger than 18 who had a stem cell transplant for acute lymphoblastic leukemia, so the T cells may come from the graft donor. CDR3 sequence: CAIILSTSGTPSSYEQYF. DNA for the CDR3: TGTGCCATCATCCTCTCGACTAGCGGGACCCCGAGCTCCTACGAGCAGTACTTC.